One sample yielded the 27 T cell receptor beta chains listed below, sequenced in a study of chemoradiotherapy in HPV16-positive cancers. Repertoires were generated with immunoSEQ multiplex PCR, while TCRdb's copy carries only in-frame clones and drops some. Among fewer than 25,000 clones, roughly 92% were seen once, and the ten largest hold roughly 15%. The sequencing here drew on blood, taken from a patient who underwent chemoradiotherapy. Receptors originate from a human donor with HPV-associated anogenital cancer.

V usage is TRBV7-2 and J usage is TRBJ2-1; tentative D call: TRBD1 (6 bases). The germline CDR1 and CDR2 sequences are SGHTA and FQGNSA. V lost 4 bases, J lost 15 bases, and 19 bases lay in between. The CDR3 spans 13 residues. The CDR3 DNA reads TGTGCCAGCAGCTCCCCGACAGGTTCAGCACGGTTCTTC. Its translation: CASSSPTGSARFF.

This clone was found a few times. This chain connects TRBV5-4 to TRBJ2-2; no reliable D call. The ends were cut back, 0 bases at V and 2 bases at J, with 11 bases in the middle. Germline CDR1 SGHNT, CDR2 YYREEE (reference sequence). The CDR3 loop spans 16 amino acids. The CDR3 spells CASSLEATFNTGELFF. CDR3 coding DNA: TGTGCCAGCAGCTTGGAAGCGACTTTTAACACCGGGGAGCTGTTTTTT.

The rearrangement joins TRBV4-1 to TRBJ2-5, with TRBD2 identical over 16 bases. The CDR3 consists of 14 residues. J lost 9 bases, V lost 3 bases, and 1 base had no gene match. Germline V gives CDR1 MGHRA, CDR2 YSYEKL. CDR3 sequence: CASSHGTSGRAQYF. The CDR3 region has the DNA TGCGCCAGCAGCCATGGGACTAGCGGGAGGGCCCAGTACTTC.

V gene TRBV5-1 combines with J gene TRBJ2-7, with 8 bases that match TRBD1. The CDR3 contains 14 residues. After removal of 0 bases from V and 5 bases from J, the junction contained 4 bases not matched to a gene. CDR1 is SGHRS, CDR2 YFSETQ, per germline. This CDR3 is CASSLGYRGDEQYF. The CDR3 coding sequence is TGCGCCAGCAGCTTGGGTTACAGGGGGGACGAGCAGTACTTC.

The chain links TRBV9 to TRBJ2-2; 7 bases map to TRBD2. The V gene end was trimmed by 3 bases and the J gene end by 0 bases; junction bases not matched to a gene: 14. The germline CDR1 and CDR2 sequences are SGDLS and YYNGEE. This CDR3 region has 19 residues. This CDR3 is CASSASPMVAGANTGELFF. In DNA, the CDR3 is TGTGCCAGCAGCGCAAGCCCCATGGTAGCGGGCGCGAACACCGGGGAGCTGTTTTTT.

This chain uses TRBV9 with TRBJ1-6; 9 nucleotides align to TRBD1. The germline gives CDR1 SGDLS, CDR2 YYNGEE. The CDR3 sequence is 15 residues long. V gave up 3 bases and J gave up 5 bases; unmatched junction bases: 3. This chain's CDR3 is CASSGGTGNNSPLHF. CDR3 nucleotide sequence: TGTGCCAGCAGCGGCGGGACAGGGAATAATTCACCCCTCCACTTT.

The V call is TRBV19, the J call TRBJ1-2, with no clear D. The CDR3 totals 14 residues. Per germline, CDR1 LNHDA and CDR2 SQIVND (reference sequence). The V end lost 5 bases, the J end lost 1 base, and 11 bases lay between the germline ends. The DNA of the CDR3 is TGTGCCAGTAGTCATCGCAGGATTAACTATGGCTACACCTTC. Translation: CASSHRRINYGYTF.

The V and J genes are TRBV4-3 and TRBJ2-5, with 7 bases matching TRBD1. Trimming cost V 4 bases and J 2 bases; bases outside gene matches: 7. CDR3 length: 15 amino acids. Germline V gives CDR1 LGHNA, CDR2 YSLEER. CDR3 sequence reads: CASSLARGLQETQYF. In nucleotides, the CDR3 is TGCGCCAGCAGCCTGGCCAGGGGGTTACAAGAGACCCAGTACTTC.

The CDR3 spells CASSLKAKGQGASYEQYF. In nucleotides, the CDR3 is TGTGCCAGCAGCTTAAAGGCGAAAGGACAGGGGGCCTCCTACGAGCAGTACTTC. This chain connects TRBV7-2 to TRBJ2-7; 11 positions match TRBD1. The germline CDR1 and CDR2 sequences are SGHTA and FQGNSA. The length of the CDR3 is 18 residues. Trimming at V came to 2 bases and at J to 0 bases, leaving 9 bases not matched to a gene.

V gene TRBV4-1 combines with J gene TRBJ2-1; 10 bases are a match to TRBD1. CDR1 and CDR2 from the germline V gene are MGHRA and YSYEKL. The junction had 4 bases not matched to a gene; V was cut back by 2 bases and J by 6 bases. This CDR3 comprises 15 residues. CDR3 residues: CASSQLGQGSNEQFF. The CDR3 coding sequence is TGCGCCAGCAGCCAACTGGGACAGGGGTCCAATGAGCAGTTCTTC.

The V gene is TRBV28, the J gene TRBJ2-2, with a possible D match to TRBD2 (5 bases). The CDR3 extends over 14 amino acids. Per germline, CDR1 MDHEN and CDR2 SYDVKM. The ends were cut back, 6 bases at V and 5 bases at J, with 13 bases in the middle. CDR3 sequence (DNA): TGTGCCAGCAGACCCGAAACGGGGACCGGGGAGCTGTTTTTT. Protein product: CASRPETGTGELFF.

The chain is built from TRBV18 and TRBJ1-1; unclear D gene. Trimming cost V 1 base and J 1 base, with 4 bases left between them. The length of the CDR3 is 13 residues. Germline V gene sequence: CDR1 KGHSH, CDR2 LQKENI. The chain's CDR3 is CASSPQGNTEAFF. Here the CDR3 DNA reads TGTGCCAGCTCACCACAGGGGAACACTGAAGCTTTCTTT.

This clone was recorded once. This rearrangement joins TRBV6-6 to TRBJ2-7, with TRBD2 matching over 11 bases. V lost 6 bases to trimming and J lost 6 bases; unmatched junction nucleotides: 13. The length of the CDR3 is 16 residues. CDR1 and CDR2 (germline): MNHNY, SVGAGI (reference sequence). CDR3 in amino acids: CASRTNSGGGFAEQYF. As DNA, the CDR3 is TGTGCCAGCAGGACCAATAGCGGGGGGGGGTTCGCCGAGCAGTACTTC.

The V gene is TRBV4-2, the J gene TRBJ2-7; TRBD1 or TRBD2 may be the D gene (6 bases each). The V gene's germline CDR1 is LGHNA and CDR2 YNFKEQ. Trimming stripped 0 bases from V and 5 bases from J, with 20 bases between. There are 17 residues in the CDR3. CDR3 residues: CASSQDGGAGVGDEQYF. Written as DNA, the CDR3 is TGTGCCAGCAGCCAAGACGGCGGGGCAGGGGTGGGGGACGAGCAGTACTTC.

This chain uses TRBV29-1 with TRBJ1-5; 8 bases line up with TRBD1. With V trimmed by 4 bases and J by 5 bases, 4 bases remained unmatched. In germline, CDR1 is SQVTM, CDR2 ANQGSEA. The CDR3 covers 13 residues. CDR3 in DNA: TGCAGCGTTGCCCAGGGGGCGGATCAGCCCCAGCATTTT. Translating it yields CSVAQGADQPQHF. The entire variable domain, with the rest obtained from reference TRBV29-1 and TRBJ1-5, is as follows: SAVISQKPSRDICQRGTSLTIQCQVDSQVTMMFWYRQQPGQSLTLIATANQGSEATYESGFVIDKFPISRPNLTFSTLTVSNMSPEDSSIYLCSVAQGADQPQHFGDGTRLSIL.

J is TRBJ2-3 and V is TRBV7-9; 9 nucleotides line up with TRBD2. J gave up 5 bases and V 0 bases, and 3 bases lay outside the gene matches. CDR1 and CDR2 from the germline V gene are SEHNR and FQNEAQ (reference sequence). The CDR3 length is 15 residues. For the CDR3, the DNA is TGTGCCAGCAGCTTAGCTAGCGGGGGACGAGATACGCAGTATTTT. It translates to CASSLASGGRDTQYF.

This clone was observed a few times. The chain links TRBV4-1 to TRBJ1-1; D is possibly TRBD1 (6 bases). With 3 bases removed from V and 6 bases from J, the gap between germline ends came to 14 bases. CDR3 length equals 14 residues. The germline V gene encodes CDR1 MGHRA and CDR2 YSYEKL. DNA for the CDR3: TGCGCCAGCAGCCACACCAGGGGTGGCTCTGAAGCTTTCTTT. Its translation is CASSHTRGGSEAFF.

The J gene is TRBJ2-5, the V gene TRBV7-7; D not certain. This CDR3 region has 15 residues. Per the germline V gene, CDR1 is SSHAT and CDR2 is FNYEAQ (reference sequence). V was trimmed by 1 base and J by 1 base, leaving 10 bases between them. The CDR3 loop is CASSLGSGGQETQYF. The CDR3 bases are TGTGCCAGCAGCTTAGGGTCGGGTGGCCAAGAGACCCAGTACTTC.

The J gene is TRBJ2-2, the V gene TRBV7-2; TRBD2 agrees at 9 bases. Looked up from germline, CDR1 is SGHTA and CDR2 is FQGNSA. The V and J ends lost 5 bases and 5 bases, in that order; junction bases with no gene match: 12. There are 17 residues in the CDR3. This CDR3 reads CASSPRGGSGRTGELFF. The CDR3 nucleotides read TGTGCCAGCAGCCCGAGAGGTGGTAGCGGGAGAACCGGGGAGCTGTTTTTT.

V and J are TRBV6-5 and TRBJ1-2; no clear D gene. CDR1 MNHEY and CDR2 SVGAGI come from the germline V gene. Trimming shortened V by 6 bases and J by 7 bases, and 15 bases separated the two germline ends. The CDR3 has 13 amino acids. CDR3 coding DNA: TGTGCCAGCAGCACTTTGGGGAGGGCTGGCTACACCTTC. Its translation: CASSTLGRAGYTF.

The chain combines TRBV6-1 with TRBJ2-5, with 9 bases identical to TRBD1. This CDR3 has 15 residues. Per germline, CDR1 MNHNS and CDR2 SASEGT. The CDR3 loop is CASDGPGTGIETQYF. CDR3 nucleotides: TGTGCTTCAGACGGTCCCGGGACAGGGATCGAGACCCAGTACTTC.

The V and J genes are TRBV5-6 and TRBJ2-5, with D possibly being TRBD1 (5 bases). The CDR3 has 13 amino acids. V lost 3 bases and J lost 5, with 11 bases in between. CDR1 is SGHDT and CDR2 is YYEEEE in the germline V gene. CDR3 bases: TGTGCCAGCAGCTACGTGGGGCAGGAGACCCAGTACTTC. Its translation is CASSYVGQETQYF.

The chain employs TRBV2 and TRBJ2-1, with TRBD2 matching over 7 bases. Germline trimming cut 10 bases from V and 0 bases from J; bases unmatched to any gene: 12. Germline V gene lookup returns CDR1 SNHLY and CDR2 FYNNEI. This CDR3 is 16 amino acids long. The CDR3 bases are TGTGCCACCCGGGGTGGCGGGGGAAGCTCCTACAATGAGCAGTTCTTC. It translates to CATRGGGGSSYNEQFF.

The CDR3 protein is CASRLDRGHGNTIYF. CDR3 in DNA: TGCGCCAGCAGGCTGGACAGGGGGCATGGAAACACCATATATTTT. This chain links TRBV10-1 with TRBJ1-3; 11 bases map to TRBD1. This CDR3 is 15 amino acids long. J lost 3 bases, V lost 6 bases, and 4 bases had no gene match. Germline CDR1 WNHNN, CDR2 SYGVQD (reference sequence).

The chain combines TRBV7-2 with TRBJ1-5; D is undetermined. V shed 5 bases and J shed 0 bases, with 5 bases lying between them. Germline V gene data show CDR1 as SGHTA and CDR2 as FQGNSA. The CDR3 loop spans 13 amino acids. The CDR3 loop reads CASSPYSNQPQHF. CDR3 in DNA: TGTGCCAGCAGCCCCTATAGCAATCAGCCCCAGCATTTT. Filled out from reference TRBV7-2 and TRBJ1-5, the complete variable domain reads GAGVSQSPSNKVTEKGKDVELRCDPISGHTALYWYRQSLGQGLEFLIYFQGNSAPDKSGLPSDRFSAERTGGSVSTLTIQRTQQEDSAVYLCASSPYSNQPQHFGDGTRLSIL.

This chain connects TRBV5-5 to TRBJ1-3, with no clear D. The CDR3 length is 16 residues. CDR1 is SGHKS, CDR2 YYEKEE, per germline (reference sequence). The V gene lost 0 bases and the J gene lost 4 bases, with 14 bases spanning the gap. CDR3 DNA sequence: TGTGCCAGCAGCTTGGCCCTCGAGTTCGCCGGAAACACCATATATTTT. Encoded protein: CASSLALEFAGNTIYF.

This chain uses TRBV27 with TRBJ2-1; 7 positions agree with TRBD2. The CDR3 length is 14 residues. The germline CDR1 and CDR2 sequences are MNHEY and SMNVEV (reference sequence). V trimming: 3 bases; J trimming: 1 base; junction bases outside the gene matches: 0. CDR3 in DNA: TGTGCCAGCAGTTTGGGGGGGTCCTACAATGAGCAGTTCTTC. Its translation: CASSLGGSYNEQFF.